The rows below give T cell receptor beta chains drawn from one sample of a study of cytomegalovirus exposure and HLA in healthy donors. Sequenced by immunoSEQ multiplex PCR; TCRdb stores in-frame clones only, minus some. The sample shows around 100,000 clones, less than 80% of them seen only once. The source material was PBMCs. The source is a man aged 30 to 39 in good health and CMV-seronegative. Both conserved end residues are part of each CDR3. The order of the fields is V gene, D gene, clone size, J gene, CDR3 DNA, CDR3 protein. D genes are given only for firm matches. Size tells how often a clone was seen (once, few, many) or the class of an expanded clone, and some rows leave it out.

>TRBV19|NA|NA|TRBJ1-1
TGTGCCAGTATCGGGATGAACACTGAAGCTTTCTTT
CASIGMNTEAFF
>TRBV18|TRBD2|few|TRBJ2-3
TGTGCCAGCTCTCCTAGCGGGCCCCCTTGGGATACGCAGTATTTT
CASSPSGPPWDTQYF
>TRBV27|NA|NA|TRBJ2-5
TGTGCCAGCGTAGATCAAGAGACCCAGTACTTC
CASVDQETQYF
>TRBV27|NA|NA|TRBJ1-2
TGTGCCAGCAGGTCGACAGGTGTGGGTGGCTACACCTTC
CASRSTGVGGYTF
>TRBV25-1|NA|NA|TRBJ2-7
TGTGCCAGCAGTGAACTTGGACAAACTTACGAGCAGTACTTC
CASSELGQTYEQYF
>TRBV7-9|TRBD1|NA|TRBJ2-2
TGTGCCAGCAGCTTAGCCCCGGGACAGCACACCGGGGAGCTGTTTTTT
CASSLAPGQHTGELFF
>TRBV27|NA|NA|TRBJ2-7
TGTGCCAGCAGTCCGAGACAGTCCTACGAGCAGTACTTC
CASSPRQSYEQYF
>TRBV7-9|NA|few|TRBJ2-1
TGTGCCAGCAGCTTAGCAGCCCTTGAGCAGTTCTTC
CASSLAALEQFF
>TRBV7-2|TRBD2|NA|TRBJ2-5
TGTGCCAGCAGCTCCTCTAGCGGTCAAGAGACCCAGTACTTC
CASSSSSGQETQYF
>TRBV4-3|TRBD1|medium-sized|TRBJ2-7
TGCGCCAGCAGCCAGGAATTGACAGGGATGGGATACGAGCAGTACTTC
CASSQELTGMGYEQYF
>TRBV11-2|NA|NA|TRBJ2-7
TGTGCCAGCAACTTGGAGCGGAACTACGAGCAGTACTTC
CASNLERNYEQYF
>TRBV6-6|NA|NA|TRBJ2-1
TGTGCCAGCAGCCTTTCGGCGGGGGCCTTCTACAATGAGCAGTTCTTC
CASSLSAGAFYNEQFF
>TRBV19|NA|NA|TRBJ1-5
TGTGCCAGTAGTCGAGGGCAGGGGTATCAGCCCCAGCATTTT
CASSRGQGYQPQHF
>TRBV7-6|NA|NA|TRBJ1-5
TGTGCCAGCAGCTCAACAGGGATGGGTCAGCCCCAGCATTTT
CASSSTGMGQPQHF
>TRBV7-2|NA|NA|TRBJ1-4
TGTGCCAGCAGCTTTTTCGCAACTAATGAAAAACTGTTTTTT
CASSFFATNEKLFF
>TRBV7-2|NA|NA|TRBJ1-6
TGTGCCAGCAGCCAGGCCGAGGGATTTTGGTCACCCCTCCACTTT
CASSQAEGFWSPLHF
>TRBV7-2|NA|NA|TRBJ1-4
TGTGCCAGCAGAACCAGGCTTTCTAATGAAAAACTGTTTTTT
CASRTRLSNEKLFF
>TRBV7-9|NA|NA|TRBJ1-1
TGTGCCAGCAGTCCCGGGGGGGTGGAAGCTTTCTTT
CASSPGGVEAFF
>TRBV28|TRBD1|NA|TRBJ1-5
TGTGCCAGCAGTTTTCCTCGGACAGGAGAGTATAGCAATCAGCCCCAGCATTTT
CASSFPRTGEYSNQPQHF
>TRBV29-1|TRBD2|NA|TRBJ2-1
TGCAGCGTTGACCCTAGCGGGGGGATCTATGAGCAGTTCTTC
CSVDPSGGIYEQFF
>TRBV6-6|NA|few|TRBJ2-2
TGTGCCAGCAGTTACGCTGCGCCCGGGGGTACCGGGGAGCTGTTTTTT
CASSYAAPGGTGELFF
>TRBV7-9|NA|few|TRBJ1-3
TGTGCCAGCAGCTTAGCTCTGGTCAGGGGACCCTCTGGAAACACCATATATTTT
CASSLALVRGPSGNTIYF
>TRBV4-3|TRBD2|NA|TRBJ2-5
TGCGCCAGCAGCCCATACCGGGGGGGTGGAGAGACCCAGTACTTC
CASSPYRGGGETQYF
>TRBV4-1|TRBD1|NA|TRBJ1-4
TGCGCCAGCAGCCTCTTTCAGGGGGCAGGAGAGGAAAAACTGTTTTTT
CASSLFQGAGEEKLFF
>TRBV5-1|TRBD1|NA|TRBJ1-2
TGCGCCAGCAGCCGGGACAGGGGTAGCTATGGCTACACCTTC
CASSRDRGSYGYTF
>TRBV6-4|TRBD1|NA|TRBJ1-1
TGTGCCAGCAGCTACACAGGGGACACTGAAGCTTTCTTT
CASSYTGDTEAFF
>TRBV9|NA|NA|TRBJ2-7
TGTGCCAGCAGCGTAGGGCAGGGCCCCTACGAGCAGTACTTC
CASSVGQGPYEQYF
>TRBV27|NA|once|TRBJ1-4
TGTGCCAGCAGTTTAAGTGCCGAGAATGAAAAACTGTTTTTT
CASSLSAENEKLFF
>TRBV5-1|NA|NA|TRBJ2-6
TGCGCCAGCAGCGTTACAGGGACCGGGGCCAACGTCCTGACTTTC
CASSVTGTGANVLTF
>TRBV7-9|NA|NA|TRBJ1-2
TGTGCCGGGAGGGCAGGGCTGGACTATGGCTACACCTTC
CAGRAGLDYGYTF
>TRBV9|TRBD2|NA|TRBJ2-2
TGTGCCAGCAGCTTAACCGGGACTAGCGGTACCGGGGAGCTGTTTTTT
CASSLTGTSGTGELFF
>TRBV30|TRBD1|once|TRBJ2-5
TGTGCCCAAAACAGGGGGCGAAAACAAGAGACCCAGTACTTC
CAQNRGRKQETQYF
>TRBV9|TRBD1|NA|TRBJ1-1
TGTGCCAGCAGCGTAGGGGACAGACCACAAGCTTTCTTT
CASSVGDRPQAFF
>TRBV6-6|TRBD1|few|TRBJ2-6
TGTGCCTGTACAGGGGGAGCTGGGGCCAACGTCCTGACTTTC
CACTGGAGANVLTF
>TRBV7-3|NA|few|TRBJ2-3
TGTGCCAGCAGCTTTGGACACAGCGGGTTCGATACGCAGTATTTT
CASSFGHSGFDTQYF
>TRBV28|TRBD2|NA|TRBJ2-3
TGTGCCAGCAGCCGGACTAGCGGGAGTACAGATACGCAGTATTTT
CASSRTSGSTDTQYF
>TRBV27|TRBD1|NA|TRBJ2-7
TGTGCCAGCACCCCGGGACAGGGGGCTTACGAGCAGTACTTC
CASTPGQGAYEQYF
>TRBV7-8|TRBD1|NA|TRBJ1-1
TGTGCCAGCAGCTCACATGGGACAGTGAACACTGAAGCTTTCTTT
CASSSHGTVNTEAFF
>TRBV5-1|TRBD2|NA|TRBJ2-3
TGCGCCAGCAGCTTCCGTGGCGGGAGTGGCGATACGCAGTATTTT
CASSFRGGSGDTQYF
>TRBV5-6|TRBD1|NA|TRBJ2-7
TGTGCCAGCAGCGCTCCGGGACAGGGTGTCTACGAGCAGTACTTC
CASSAPGQGVYEQYF
>TRBV10-3|NA|NA|TRBJ2-7
TGTGCCATCAGTGCGGACTTATACGAGCAGTACTTC
CAISADLYEQYF
>TRBV5-1|NA|few|TRBJ2-3
TGCGCCAGCAGCTCCCACCGAGCGGGCACAGATACGCAGTATTTT
CASSSHRAGTDTQYF